This T cell receptor (beta chain) was obtained from a study of blood T cell repertoires in COVID-19. Across the whole study: Samples taken during acute and convalescent COVID-19 were collected in the United States, Italy and Spain. T cells, B-cell-depleted T cells, or PBMCs supplied cDNA or gDNA.

As processed by the authors: For nucleated cells, counts were estimated from reference gene primer amplification. Measured with immunoSEQ multiplex PCR; TCRdb has only the in-frame clones, and not every one. V, J and clone size were drawn from that table, and D and trimming were deduced from the DNA. Of nearly 50,000 clones listed, more than 70% are singletons. Sequencing was performed on peripheral blood. The source is a woman aged 60-75 years with acute or convalescent COVID-19.

Written as DNA, the CDR3 is TGTGCCAGCAGCTTAACAGGGATACGAGGCTACACCTTC. Its translation is CASSLTGIRGYTF. The J gene is TRBJ1-2, the V gene TRBV5-4; TRBD1 might be the D (6 bases). This CDR3 region has 13 residues. Germline-derived CDR1 and CDR2 are SGHNT and YYREEE (reference sequence). Deletions cut 2 bases from V and 8 bases from J, with 13 bases between.